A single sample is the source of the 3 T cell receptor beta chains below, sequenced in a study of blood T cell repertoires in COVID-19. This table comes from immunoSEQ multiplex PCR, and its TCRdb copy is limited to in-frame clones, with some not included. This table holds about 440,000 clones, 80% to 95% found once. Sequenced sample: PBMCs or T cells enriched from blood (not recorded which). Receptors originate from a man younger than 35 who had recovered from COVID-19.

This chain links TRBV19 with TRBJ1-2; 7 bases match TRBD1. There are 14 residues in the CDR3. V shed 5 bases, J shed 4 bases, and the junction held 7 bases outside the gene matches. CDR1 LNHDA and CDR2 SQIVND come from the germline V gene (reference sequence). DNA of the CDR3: TGTGCCAGTAGTCCAGACAGGGTGAGCTATGGCTACACCTTC. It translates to CASSPDRVSYGYTF.

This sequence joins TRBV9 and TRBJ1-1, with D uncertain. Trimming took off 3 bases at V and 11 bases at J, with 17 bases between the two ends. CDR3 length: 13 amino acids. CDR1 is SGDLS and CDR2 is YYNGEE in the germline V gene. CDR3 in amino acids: CASSALLAGKAFF. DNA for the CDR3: TGTGCCAGCAGCGCCCTGCTGGCGGGGAAGGCTTTCTTT.

The CDR3 sequence is CATSRDHPGSYEQYF. Written as DNA, the CDR3 is TGTGCCACCAGCAGAGATCATCCGGGATCCTACGAGCAGTACTTC. The rearrangement joins TRBV15 to TRBJ2-7; D is possibly TRBD2 (5 bases). Germline V gene data show CDR1 as LNHNV and CDR2 as YYDKDF (reference sequence). This CDR3 comprises 15 residues. The V end was cut by 0 bases, the J end by 1 base, with 10 bases between.